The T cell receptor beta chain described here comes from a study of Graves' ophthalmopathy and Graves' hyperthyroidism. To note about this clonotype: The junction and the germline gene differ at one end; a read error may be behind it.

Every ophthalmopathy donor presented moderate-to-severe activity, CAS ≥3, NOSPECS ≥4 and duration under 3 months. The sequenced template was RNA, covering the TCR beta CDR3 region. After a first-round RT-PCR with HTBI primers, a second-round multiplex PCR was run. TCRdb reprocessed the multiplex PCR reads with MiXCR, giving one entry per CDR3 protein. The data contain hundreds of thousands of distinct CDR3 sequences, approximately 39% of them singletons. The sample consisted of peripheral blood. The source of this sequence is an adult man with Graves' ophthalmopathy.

CDR3 region: CASSVQGVRTEAF. The DNA for the CDR3 is TGTGCCAGCAGTGTCCAGGGGGTTAGGACTGAAGCTTTC. The rearrangement uses TRBV2 and TRBJ2-6; 7 positions match TRBD1. Germline CDR1 reads SNHLY; CDR2 reads FYNNEI. The CDR3 is made up of 13 amino acids.